These 26 T cell receptor beta chains came from one sample sequenced in a study of OX40 agonist ivuxolimab in advanced cancers. Repertoires were generated with immunoSEQ multiplex PCR, while TCRdb's copy carries only in-frame clones and drops some. The table has roughly 93,000 clones, about 89% seen once; the top ten hold around 1.5%. Sequenced here: CD4+ or CD8+ T cells sorted from blood, sampled in a trial of the OX40 agonist ivuxolimab. These receptors were taken from an adult with an advanced solid tumor such as melanoma, head and neck, liver or kidney cancer.

The CDR3 bases are TGTGCCAGCAGCCCCACTAGCGGGAGTTACAATGAGCAGTTCTTC. It is translated as CASSPTSGSYNEQFF. J is TRBJ2-1 and V is TRBV9; 11 nucleotides line up with TRBD2. The CDR3 consists of 15 residues. Germline V CDR1 and CDR2: SGDLS, YYNGEE. V was clipped by 4 bases and J by 4 bases; unmatched bases: 4.

The V call is TRBV25-1, the J call TRBJ2-7; TRBD2 aligns across 7 bases. The trim removed 6 bases at V and 6 bases at J, leaving 11 bases unmatched. CDR3 length: 14 amino acids. Germline CDR1 and CDR2: MGHDK and SYGVNS. CDR3 nucleotides: TGTGCCAGCAGGACCTGGGCGGGAGATGCCGAGCAGTACTTC. Protein product: CASRTWAGDAEQYF.

This chain uses TRBV18 with TRBJ1-1; D gene ambiguous. V was clipped by 6 bases and J by 2 bases, with 10 bases between them. CDR1 and CDR2 from the germline V gene are KGHSH and LQKENI. This CDR3 is built from 13 residues. The CDR3 loop reads CASSQQKNTEAFF. As DNA, the CDR3 is TGTGCCAGCTCGCAACAGAAAAACACTGAAGCTTTCTTT.

The rearrangement links TRBV19 to TRBJ1-5, with 10 bases aligning to TRBD1. J lost 11 bases, V lost 3 bases, and 10 bases had no gene match. Germline V CDR1 and CDR2: LNHDA, SQIVND (reference sequence). The CDR3 runs to 15 residues. The CDR3 loop is CASSIGTGVTAAQHF. CDR3 DNA: TGTGCCAGTAGTATCGGGACAGGGGTGACCGCAGCCCAGCATTTT. Combining the CDR3 with reference TRBV19 and TRBJ1-5 gives the whole variable domain DGGITQSPKYLFRKEGQNVTLSCEQNLNHDAMYWYRQDPGQGLRLIYYSQIVNDFQKGDIAEGYSVSREKKESFPLTVTSAQKNPTAFYLCASSIGTGVTAAQHFGDGTRLSIL.

This chain joins TRBV11-3 and TRBJ2-5; 7 nucleotides align to TRBD1. After removal of 5 bases from V and 5 bases from J, the junction contained 5 bases not matched to a gene. CDR1 and CDR2 from the germline V gene are SGHNT and YENEEA. The length of the CDR3 is 13 residues. In DNA, the CDR3 is TGTGCCAGCAGCCTACAGGGGATGGAGACCCAGTACTTC. Residues: CASSLQGMETQYF. The full variable domain, completed using reference TRBV11-3 and TRBJ2-5, is EAGVVQSPRYKIIEKKQPVAFWCNPISGHNTLYWYLQNLGQGPELLIRYENEEAVDDSQLPKDRFSAERLKGVDSTLKIQPAELGDSAVYLCASSLQGMETQYFGPGTRLLVL.

CDR3 DNA: TGCAGCGCAGATACAGGGTCTGGGGCCAACGTCCTGACTTTC. Its translation is CSADTGSGANVLTF. The chain links TRBV29-1 to TRBJ2-6; maybe TRBD1 (6 bases). CDR3 length equals 14 residues. CDR1 and CDR2 from the germline V gene are SQVTM and ANQGSEA. Trimming removed 7 bases from V and 1 base from J, with 11 bases in between.

This chain connects TRBV18 to TRBJ1-4; no definite D call. Looked up from germline, CDR1 is KGHSH and CDR2 is LQKENI. The V and J ends lost 5 bases and 2 bases respectively, with 9 bases between them. The CDR3 runs 14 residues. DNA for the CDR3: TGTGCCAGCTCATTCAGTGGGACTAATGAAAAACTGTTTTTT. Amino acids: CASSFSGTNEKLFF.

The chain uses TRBV7-2 and TRBJ2-1; D is unclear. The germline gives CDR1 SGHTA, CDR2 FQGNSA. V was trimmed by 5 bases and J by 5 bases, leaving 13 bases between them. The CDR3 covers 14 residues. The CDR3: CASSPLRLDNEQFF. The CDR3 bases are TGTGCCAGCAGCCCTCTGCGGTTGGACAATGAGCAGTTCTTC.

The rearrangement uses TRBV30 and TRBJ1-1; TRBD1 aligns across 8 bases. Germline lookup yields CDR1 GTSNPN and CDR2 SVGIG (reference sequence). With V trimmed by 0 bases and J by 6 bases, 9 bases remained unmatched. The CDR3 length is 15 residues. CDR3 bases: TGTGCCTGGAGTGTTCGGGGCAGGGGGCCCCCTGAAGCTTTCTTT. Translated, it gives CAWSVRGRGPPEAFF.

This chain connects TRBV30 to TRBJ1-2; no reliable D call. Germline loops: CDR1 GTSNPN, CDR2 SVGIG (reference sequence). This CDR3 region has 13 residues. V lost 4 bases and J lost 2, with 11 bases in between. In DNA form, the CDR3 reads TGTGCCTGGACCCCAGGCTCGAACTATGGCTACACCTTC. Protein product: CAWTPGSNYGYTF.

The table lists this clone with a count of one. V usage is TRBV30 and J usage is TRBJ1-5; a possible D gene is TRBD1 (6 bases). Trimming shortened V by 1 base and J by 9 bases, and 13 bases separated the two germline ends. This CDR3 has 13 residues. Germline loops: CDR1 GTSNPN, CDR2 SVGIG (reference sequence). The CDR3 loop reads CAWSGQAKRPQHF. CDR3 DNA: TGTGCCTGGAGTGGACAGGCCAAAAGGCCCCAGCATTTT.

The V gene is TRBV29-1, the J gene TRBJ2-7, with D hard to call. The V gene's germline CDR1 is SQVTM and CDR2 ANQGSEA. V was pared by 6 bases and J by 2 bases, with 8 bases between. This CDR3 region has 11 residues. The chain's CDR3 is CSVDTAYEQYF. The CDR3 region has the DNA TGCAGCGTAGACACAGCCTACGAGCAGTACTTC.

This clone was counted once. The CDR3 sequence is CASSLDRQANYGYTF. DNA for the CDR3: TGTGCCAGCAGCTTGGACAGGCAAGCTAACTATGGCTACACCTTC. V usage is TRBV5-4 and J usage is TRBJ1-2, with TRBD1 as a possible D gene (5 bases). This CDR3 region has 15 residues. V lost 0 bases, J lost 0 bases, and 9 bases lay in between. Per the germline V gene, CDR1 is SGHNT and CDR2 is YYREEE (reference sequence).

The V and J genes are TRBV5-1 and TRBJ1-3; the match to TRBD1 covers 7 bases. The CDR3 sequence is 17 residues long. J was trimmed by 0 bases and V by 0 bases; bases with no gene match: 6. CDR1 and CDR2 from the germline V gene are SGHRS and YFSETQ. This chain's CDR3 is CASSLEGGQSSGNTIYF. In nucleotides, the CDR3 is TGCGCCAGCAGCTTGGAAGGGGGACAGTCCTCTGGAAACACCATATATTTT. Full variable domain (outside the CDR3, taken from reference TRBV5-1 and TRBJ1-3): KAGVTQTPRYLIKTRGQQVTLSCSPISGHRSVSWYQQTPGQGLQFLFEYFSETQRNKGNFPGRFSGRQFSNSRSEMNVSTLELGDSALYLCASSLEGGQSSGNTIYFGEGSWLTVV.

This clone showed up just once. The chain combines TRBV11-2 with TRBJ2-7, with 9 bases matching TRBD1. The CDR3 has 14 amino acids. Trimming at V came to 3 bases and at J to 2 bases, leaving 2 bases not matched to a gene. CDR1 SGHAT and CDR2 FQNNGV come from the germline V gene. The CDR3 DNA follows: TGTGCCAGCAGCTTGACAGGGGGGGCCTACGAGCAGTACTTC. Protein sequence: CASSLTGGAYEQYF.

The chain employs TRBV28 and TRBJ2-1; 16 bases fit TRBD2. CDR1 MDHEN and CDR2 SYDVKM come from the germline V gene. The CDR3 consists of 17 residues. The J segment lost 6 bases and the V segment lost 6 bases, leaving 8 bases of the junction unmatched. CDR3 region: CASSGTSGRASGNEQFF. The CDR3 nucleotides are TGTGCCAGCAGCGGGACTAGCGGGAGGGCCTCGGGCAATGAGCAGTTCTTC.

The chain has TRBV29-1 and TRBJ1-1, with 10 bases lining up with TRBD1. The germline CDR1 and CDR2 sequences are SQVTM and ANQGSEA. Trimming removed 4 bases from V and 4 bases from J; junction bases left unmatched: 15. CDR3 length: 17 residues. CDR3 DNA: TGCAGCGTTGTACCGGGACAGGGGCGCCGTCGGGGCACTGAAGCTTTCTTT. Protein: CSVVPGQGRRRGTEAFF.

The CDR3 is CASSISSGRASSYNEQFF. CDR3 sequence (DNA): TGTGCCAGTAGTATTTCTAGCGGGAGGGCGAGCTCCTACAATGAGCAGTTCTTC. The gene calls are TRBV19 and TRBJ2-1; 12 bases match TRBD2. The CDR3 length is 18 residues. J gave up 0 bases and V 3 bases, and 6 bases lay outside the gene matches. The germline V gene has CDR1 LNHDA and CDR2 SQIVND (reference sequence).

This clone was detected once. This chain connects TRBV30 to TRBJ2-5, with D possibly matching TRBD1 (8 bases). This CDR3 is 13 amino acids long. Germline CDR1 reads GTSNPN; CDR2 reads SVGIG (reference sequence). Trimming took 4 bases from V and 7 from J, leaving 16 bases between them. CDR3 sequence (DNA): TGTGCCTGGAACGGACAGGGAGGGGGGACCCAGTACTTC. This codes for CAWNGQGGGTQYF.

The chain employs TRBV11-2 and TRBJ1-1, with 7 nucleotides matching TRBD1. Germline CDR1 SGHAT, CDR2 FQNNGV. CDR3 size: 14 residues. The junction had 8 bases not matched to a gene; V was cut back by 5 bases and J by 5 bases. The CDR3 nucleotides read TGTGCCAGCAGCACCTACAGGGGAAGTACTGAAGCTTTCTTT. Translation gives CASSTYRGSTEAFF.

The chain recombines TRBV19 with TRBJ1-2; unclear D gene. CDR1 and CDR2 (germline): LNHDA, SQIVND (reference sequence). The V gene lost 3 bases and the J gene lost 5 bases, with 10 bases spanning the gap. The CDR3 runs to 13 residues. For the CDR3, the DNA is TGTGCCAGTAGTATGGAGCTTAAATATGGCTACACCTTC. It specifies CASSMELKYGYTF.

The V gene is TRBV5-4, the J gene TRBJ2-7, with 7 bases matching TRBD2. In germline, CDR1 is SGHNT, CDR2 YYREEE (reference sequence). Trimming at V came to 4 bases and at J to 2 bases, leaving 9 bases not matched to a gene. This CDR3 contains 15 residues. The CDR3 DNA sequence: TGTGCCAGCAGCGTCTCTAGCGGTACTACCTACGAGCAGTACTTC. The encoded protein is CASSVSSGTTYEQYF.

This clone was found once. This rearrangement joins TRBV23-1 to TRBJ2-2; 8 nucleotides agree with TRBD1. TRBV23-1 is labeled an ORF, and its function is uncertain. The CDR3 is made up of 19 amino acids. With V trimmed by 2 bases and J by 5 bases, 16 bases remained unmatched. CDR3 sequence reads: CASSQTDLGRGLCTGELFF. Written as DNA, the CDR3 is TGCGCCAGCAGTCAAACCGATCTGGGCAGGGGGCTTTGTACCGGGGAGCTGTTTTTT.

This clone was detected only once. The chain employs TRBV30 and TRBJ1-2; D may be TRBD1 (6 bases). Trimming left V 0 bases short and J 2 bases short, with 16 bases between. The CDR3 length is 16 residues. From germline, CDR1 is GTSNPN and CDR2 SVGIG (reference sequence). This CDR3 is CAWSVQWGQSNYGYTF. The CDR3, as DNA: TGTGCCTGGAGTGTACAGTGGGGGCAGTCCAACTATGGCTACACCTTC.

The J gene is TRBJ2-7, the V gene TRBV18; no clear D. Germline V CDR1 and CDR2: KGHSH, LQKENI. The V end lost 2 bases, the J end lost 4 bases, and 6 bases lay between the germline ends. The CDR3 contains 12 residues. The CDR3 spells CASSPGSYEQYF. The CDR3 bases are TGTGCCAGCTCACCAGGATCTTACGAGCAGTACTTC.

The rearrangement links TRBV5-1 to TRBJ1-6; no clear D gene. The CDR3 contains 15 residues. Germline V CDR1 and CDR2: SGHRS, YFSETQ. V lost 0 bases and J 3 bases, leaving 7 bases between the germline ends. CDR3: CASSLGTHYNSPLHF. CDR3 coding DNA: TGCGCCAGCAGCTTGGGGACTCACTATAATTCACCCCTCCACTTT.